This T cell receptor (beta chain) was retrieved from a study of neoadjuvant anti-PD-1 for oral cavity cancer. Study-wide points: With three patients per group, TCR findings need larger cohorts. Treg/Th17 ratio rose with pretreatment blood and fell with post-treatment tumor TCRbeta clonality.

PBMC libraries mostly used around 460 ng of input genomic DNA, with six replicates per sample. Clones were read by immunoSEQ multiplex PCR, and TCRdb kept only the in-frame ones, dropping some. Among 35,000 to 50,000 clones listed, approximately 80% were seen once. Time point in this sample: after neoadjuvant nivolumab, at surgical resection. These oral cavity squamous cell carcinomas were HPV-negative and locally advanced. Worth noting for this clone: Antigen unknown.

CDR3 size: 9 residues. The V end was cut by 4 bases, the J end by 15 bases, with 7 bases between. Germline V gene data show CDR1 as MNHGY and CDR2 as SAAAGT. This receptor was taken from a person aged 40 to 85 with oral cavity squamous cell carcinoma. Sequenced here: PBMCs, sampled after nivolumab (anti-PD-1) treatment. The J gene is TRBJ2-1, the V gene TRBV6-8; D call uncertain. The chain's CDR3 is CASSFEAFF. As DNA, the CDR3 is TGTGCCAGCAGTTTTGAAGCGTTCTTC.